The 25 T cell receptor beta chains below were found in one sample sequenced in a study of T cells after somatic rescue of genetic block. The data were produced by immunoSEQ multiplex PCR, yet TCRdb's version contains in-frame clones alone and is incomplete. The sample contains under 150,000 clones, around nine tenths of which appear only once. The sequenced sample was peripheral blood mononuclear cells (PBMCs). These receptors all stem from a woman between 18 and 29 years old.

This clone was counted once. The CDR3 DNA sequence: TGTGCCAGCAACAAAGGGGGGTCTGATGAAAAACTGTTTTTT. It translates to CASNKGGSDEKLFF. V gene TRBV7-2 combines with J gene TRBJ1-4; weak D call: TRBD1 (6 bases). Germline values: CDR1 SGHTA, CDR2 FQGNSA. The CDR3 extends over 14 amino acids. V lost 7 bases to trimming and J lost 6 bases, with 15 bases between them.

The chain joins TRBV27 to TRBJ2-7; D remains ambiguous. V shed 8 bases and J shed 1 base, with 15 bases lying between them. The CDR3 totals 14 residues. Germline loops: CDR1 MNHEY, CDR2 SMNVEV (reference sequence). The CDR3 bases are TGTGCCAGCGGCCGTGTAGGGATTTCCTACGAGCAGTACTTC. Its protein is CASGRVGISYEQYF.

This clone was counted once. This chain joins TRBV5-4 and TRBJ1-5; a possible D gene is TRBD1 (5 bases). This CDR3 is built from 14 residues. V gave up 4 bases and J gave up 5 bases, with 13 bases separating them. Germline V gene data show CDR1 as SGHNT and CDR2 as YYREEE (reference sequence). DNA for the CDR3: TGTGCCAGCAGCCACCGGGACGGGCATCAGCCCCAGCATTTT. As protein: CASSHRDGHQPQHF.

This rearrangement joins TRBV5-4 to TRBJ2-7, with 8 bases fitting TRBD1. Germline V gene sequence: CDR1 SGHNT, CDR2 YYREEE (reference sequence). The CDR3 contains 15 residues. V dropped 4 bases and J dropped 0; count of bases not matched to a gene: 6. The CDR3 sequence is CASSSRQGISYEQYF. The CDR3 region has the DNA TGTGCCAGCAGCAGCAGACAGGGGATCTCCTACGAGCAGTACTTC.

V usage is TRBV5-6 and J usage is TRBJ2-7, with D perhaps TRBD1 (6 bases). Germline-derived CDR1 and CDR2 are SGHDT and YYEEEE. CDR3 length equals 17 residues. Deletions cut 4 bases from V and 0 bases from J, with 20 bases between. Here the CDR3 reads CASSPTTGRKSSYEQYF. CDR3 DNA sequence: TGTGCCAGCAGCCCAACGACAGGCCGGAAAAGCTCCTACGAGCAGTACTTC.

This sequence joins TRBV5-5 and TRBJ1-2, with a tentative D call TRBD1 (5 bases). Germline V gene lookup returns CDR1 SGHKS and CDR2 YYEKEE (reference sequence). The ends were cut back, 2 bases at V and 1 base at J, with 12 bases in the middle. CDR3 length equals 15 residues. CDR3 DNA: TGTGCCAGCAGCTTAGGGGTCTATTTTAACTATGGCTACACCTTC. Translating it yields CASSLGVYFNYGYTF.

This sequence joins TRBV12-5 and TRBJ1-2; 9 nucleotides agree with TRBD1. The CDR3 length is 16 residues. The trim removed 0 bases at V and 4 bases at J, leaving 6 bases unmatched. Germline V lookup: CDR1 LGHNT, CDR2 FRNRAP. The CDR3 is CASGLVKGTGIYGYTF. DNA of the CDR3: TGTGCTAGTGGTTTGGTAAAGGGGACAGGGATCTATGGCTACACCTTC.

This clone appeared once. The chain is built from TRBV5-4 and TRBJ2-3; D is unresolved. This CDR3 spans 13 amino acids. The germline V and J ends were trimmed by 3 bases and 9 bases, with 14 bases remaining between them. Germline V gene data show CDR1 as SGHNT and CDR2 as YYREEE (reference sequence). This CDR3 reads CASSWIAVGTQYF. The CDR3 bases are TGTGCCAGCAGCTGGATCGCTGTCGGGACGCAGTATTTT.

The V call is TRBV9, the J call TRBJ1-6; D ambiguous. The CDR3 length is 16 residues. CDR1 and CDR2 (germline): SGDLS, YYNGEE. Trimming pared 1 base from V and 0 bases from J, leaving 8 bases between. The chain's CDR3 is CASSVSASSYNSPLHF. CDR3 sequence (DNA): TGTGCCAGCAGCGTAAGCGCTAGCTCCTATAATTCACCCCTCCACTTT. The full variable domain, its missing parts supplied by reference TRBV9 and TRBJ1-6, is DSGVTQTPKHLITATGQRVTLRCSPRSGDLSVYWYQQSLDQGLQFLIQYYNGEERAKGNILERFSAQQFPDLHSELNLSSLELGDSALYFCASSVSASSYNSPLHFGNGTRLTVT.

This chain uses TRBV6-1 with TRBJ2-1; a possible D gene is TRBD2 (7 bases). The CDR3 runs to 15 residues. Trimming cost V 6 bases and J 3 bases, with 15 bases left between them. From germline, CDR1 is MNHNS and CDR2 SASEGT. CDR3: CASRGRGGNYNEQFF. The CDR3 nucleotides are TGTGCCAGCAGGGGTAGGGGGGGGAACTACAATGAGCAGTTCTTC.

CDR3 protein: CASSWPSSPGELFF. The CDR3 DNA sequence: TGCGCCAGCAGCTGGCCCAGTTCCCCCGGGGAGCTGTTTTTT. The J gene is TRBJ2-2, the V gene TRBV5-1; D gene ambiguous. V shed 3 bases and J shed 6 bases, with 12 bases lying between them. The CDR3 is made up of 14 amino acids. The V gene's germline CDR1 is SGHRS and CDR2 YFSETQ.

The chain carries TRBV4-1 and TRBJ1-5; D gene uncertain. The germline V and J ends were trimmed by 2 bases and 1 base, with 9 bases remaining between them. The CDR3 is 15 residues long. Germline V gene lookup returns CDR1 MGHRA and CDR2 YSYEKL. This CDR3 is CASSQSGESNQPQHF. For the CDR3, the DNA is TGCGCCAGCAGCCAAAGCGGTGAGAGCAATCAGCCCCAGCATTTT.

On this clone itself: The junction departs from the called germline gene at one end, perhaps through a read error. The chain carries TRBV10-3 and TRBJ1-2; unclear D gene. CDR1 is ENHRY, CDR2 SYGVKD, per germline. CDR3 length equals 14 residues. CDR3 DNA: TGTGCCAGCAGTGAAGATCCCGACAACTATGGCTACACCTTC. Protein: CASSEDPDNYGYTF.

CDR3 residues: CASSLGSYNEQFF. Written as DNA, the CDR3 is TGTGCCAGCAGCTTAGGAAGCTACAATGAGCAGTTCTTC. The chain joins TRBV7-2 to TRBJ2-1; D gene unclear. Germline V gene sequence: CDR1 SGHTA, CDR2 FQGNSA. This CDR3 has 13 amino acids. Trimming left V 1 base short and J 3 bases short, with 4 bases between.

This clone was seen once. This chain joins TRBV5-4 and TRBJ2-5; D may be TRBD1 (5 bases). Germline CDR1 reads SGHNT; CDR2 reads YYREEE (reference sequence). CDR3 size: 14 residues. Trimming cost V 4 bases and J 3 bases, with 13 bases left between them. The CDR3 reads CASSPSRGKETQYF. In nucleotides, the CDR3 is TGTGCCAGCAGCCCTTCAAGGGGAAAAGAGACCCAGTACTTC.

The rearrangement uses TRBV5-6 and TRBJ1-6, with TRBD1 identical over 7 bases. This CDR3 spans 15 amino acids. The J segment lost 4 bases and the V segment lost 3 bases, leaving 4 bases of the junction unmatched. CDR1 and CDR2 (germline): SGHDT, YYEEEE. The CDR3, as DNA: TGTGCCAGCAGCTCCGACAGGGTGTATAATTCACCCCTCCACTTT. This sequence encodes CASSSDRVYNSPLHF.

This rearrangement joins TRBV5-1 to TRBJ2-5, with TRBD1 matching over 10 bases. The germline gives CDR1 SGHRS, CDR2 YFSETQ. This CDR3 spans 15 amino acids. Trimming at V came to 4 bases and at J to 5 bases, leaving 8 bases not matched to a gene. The CDR3 region is CASSKGDRGGETQYF. Here the CDR3 DNA reads TGCGCCAGCAGCAAAGGGGACAGGGGAGGGGAGACCCAGTACTTC.

J is TRBJ1-2 and V is TRBV2; D not certain. Germline V gives CDR1 SNHLY, CDR2 FYNNEI. V was clipped by 2 bases and J by 1 base, with 5 bases between them. The CDR3 is 13 residues long. CDR3 protein: CASSEKINYGYTF. In nucleotides, the CDR3 is TGTGCCAGCAGTGAAAAGATTAACTATGGCTACACCTTC. The full variable domain, completed using reference TRBV2 and TRBJ1-2, is EPEVTQTPSHQVTQMGQEVILRCVPISNHLYFYWYRQILGQKVEFLVSFYNNEISEKSEIFDDQFSVERPDGSNFTLKIRSTKLEDSAMYFCASSEKINYGYTFGSGTRLTVV.

V gene TRBV27 combines with J gene TRBJ1-6, with no clear D. The CDR3 totals 15 residues. Germline V gene data show CDR1 as MNHEY and CDR2 as SMNVEV (reference sequence). V lost 2 bases and J lost 0, with 5 bases in between. The CDR3 here is CASSLIGSYNSPLHF. The CDR3 DNA is TGTGCCAGCAGTTTAATTGGCTCCTATAATTCACCCCTCCACTTT.

CDR3 sequence: CASSVRRGGNTIYF. DNA for the CDR3: TGTGCCAGCAGCGTGAGGCGTGGTGGAAACACCATATATTTT. The chain recombines TRBV11-3 with TRBJ1-3; D is undetermined. The CDR3 spans 14 residues. V gave up 5 bases and J gave up 3 bases, with 11 bases separating them. Germline assignment: CDR1 SGHNT and CDR2 YENEEA. Drawing the rest from reference TRBV11-3 and TRBJ1-3, the complete variable domain is EAGVVQSPRYKIIEKKQPVAFWCNPISGHNTLYWYLQNLGQGPELLIRYENEEAVDDSQLPKDRFSAERLKGVDSTLKIQPAELGDSAVYLCASSVRRGGNTIYFGEGSWLTVV.

The chain has TRBV4-3 and TRBJ2-7; no definite D call. The CDR3 extends over 15 amino acids. V gave up 1 base and J gave up 0 bases, with 10 bases separating them. The V gene's germline CDR1 is LGHNA and CDR2 YSLEER. The DNA of the CDR3 is TGCGCCAGCAGCCAAGCCCCGGGTAGCTCCTACGAGCAGTACTTC. Translated, it gives CASSQAPGSSYEQYF.

This sequence joins TRBV5-1 and TRBJ1-1; D remains unclear. Germline loops: CDR1 SGHRS, CDR2 YFSETQ. Trimming left V 1 base short and J 10 bases short, with 14 bases between. The CDR3 runs 13 residues. This CDR3 is CASSLQYPTGAFF. The CDR3 DNA reads as TGCGCCAGCAGCTTGCAGTACCCCACGGGAGCTTTCTTT.

In this sample, this clone turned up a few times. This chain joins TRBV7-2 and TRBJ2-5; 7 nucleotides agree with TRBD1. This CDR3 spans 15 amino acids. Germline-derived CDR1 and CDR2 are SGHTA and FQGNSA. The V gene end was trimmed by 5 bases and the J gene end by 4 bases; junction bases not matched to a gene: 10. CDR3 sequence: CASSPTGSRGETQYF. The CDR3 bases are TGTGCCAGCAGCCCGACAGGGTCAAGGGGAGAGACCCAGTACTTC.

DNA for the CDR3: TGTGCCATCCTGACGGACCACGAGACTGAAGCTTTCTTT. It specifies CAILTDHETEAFF. The chain links TRBV10-3 to TRBJ1-1; D is unclear. Trimming took off 8 bases at V and 5 bases at J, with 15 bases between the two ends. Germline lookup yields CDR1 ENHRY and CDR2 SYGVKD. This CDR3 comprises 13 residues.

The chain joins TRBV2 to TRBJ1-1, with a weak D call TRBD1 (6 bases). Per the germline V gene, CDR1 is SNHLY and CDR2 is FYNNEI. The V end lost 6 bases, the J end lost 0 bases, and 17 bases lay between the germline ends. The CDR3 is made up of 16 amino acids. Here the CDR3 DNA reads TGTGCCAGCAGCTCGGACAGAGGAATCATGAACACTGAAGCTTTCTTT. Its protein product is CASSSDRGIMNTEAFF.